These 2 T cell receptor beta chains were sequenced from one sample in a study of blood T cells in healthy people across ages. A sample-barcoded 5' primer and a J-beta primer mix were used in a second PCR of about 6 to 11 cycles. Each CDR3 protein is one row after TCRdb ran MiXCR on the 5' RACE reads. The repertoire has approximately 360,000 distinct CDR3 sequences, about half of them found once; the top ten carry under 65%. Sequenced input: blood. The receptors were sampled from a man aged 55 to 69 in good health.

Only one count was recorded for this clonotype. V gene TRBV5-1 combines with J gene TRBJ2-1, with 13 positions matching TRBD2. Germline lookup yields CDR1 SGHRS and CDR2 YFSETQ. V trimming: 5 bases; J trimming: 7 bases; junction bases outside the gene matches: 6. This CDR3 is 15 amino acids long. The chain's CDR3 is CASRQTSGGANEQFF. DNA of the CDR3: TGCGCCAGCAGACAAACTAGCGGGGGGGCAAATGAGCAGTTCTTC.

The V call is TRBV11-3, the J call TRBJ2-1, with TRBD2 as a possible D gene (5 bases). CDR3 length: 15 amino acids. V was trimmed by 3 bases and J by 0 bases, leaving 9 bases between them. Germline-derived CDR1 and CDR2 are SGHNT and YENEEA. This CDR3 reads CASSLREYSYNEQFF. CDR3 bases: TGTGCCAGCAGCTTGAGGGAGTACTCCTACAATGAGCAGTTCTTC.